This is a list of T cell receptor beta chains from one sample in a study of T cell responses to AZD1222 COVID-19 vaccine. Produced via immunoSEQ multiplex PCR; TCRdb's table is partial and in-frame only. Altogether about 120,000 clones are present, about nine tenths being singletons, with the ten largest covering about 7.8%. The sample consisted of peripheral blood, taken on day 0 of AZD1222 vaccination. The receptor set was obtained from an adult in good health. Both conserved end residues are part of each CDR3. The order of the fields is D gene, clone size, V gene, J gene, CDR3 protein, CDR3 DNA. D genes are given only for firm matches. Clone size is not always given. Where it is, it says once, few, many or a class for expanded clones.

TRBD1	.	TRBV2	TRBJ1-1	CASSPRTGEIAEAFF	TGTGCCAGCAGTCCCAGGACAGGGGAAATTGCTGAAGCTTTCTTT
.	.	TRBV10-2	TRBJ1-2	CASSEAGGGYGYTF	TGCGCCAGCAGTGAAGCCGGGGGGGGCTATGGCTACACCTTC
TRBD2	.	TRBV5-1	TRBJ2-1	CASSLGAGVPNEQFF	TGCGCCAGCAGCTTGGGAGCGGGAGTACCCAATGAGCAGTTCTTC
.	.	TRBV9	TRBJ2-1	CASSSPPGNNEQFF	TGTGCCAGCAGCTCCCCCCCAGGGAACAATGAGCAGTTCTTC
.	.	TRBV27	TRBJ1-1	CASTPRRRTDSTEAFF	TGTGCCAGCACGCCGAGGAGGCGGACGGACAGTACTGAAGCTTTCTTT
TRBD1	.	TRBV5-1	TRBJ1-2	CASSLGTANYGYTF	TGCGCCAGCAGCTTAGGGACAGCTAACTATGGCTACACCTTC
TRBD1	.	TRBV6-5	TRBJ2-7	CASRARQGSYEQYF	TGTGCCAGCAGAGCCCGACAGGGCTCTTACGAGCAGTACTTC
TRBD2	.	TRBV7-3	TRBJ2-5	CASSHGTTSETQYF	TGTGCCAGCAGCCACGGGACTACTTCTGAGACCCAGTACTTC
.	few	TRBV28	TRBJ1-6	CASSLGGYYNSPLHF	TGTGCCAGCAGTTTAGGGGGGTACTATAATTCACCCCTCCACTTT
.	.	TRBV19	TRBJ2-2	CASRRADRNTGELFF	TGTGCCAGTAGAAGGGCCGACAGGAACACCGGGGAGCTGTTTTTT
.	.	TRBV4-1	TRBJ2-3	CASSQGTDRSTDTQYF	TGCGCCAGCAGCCAAGGTACCGACCGGAGCACAGATACGCAGTATTTT
.	.	TRBV19	TRBJ1-2	CASRPLTVLNGYTF	TGTGCCAGTAGACCCTTGACAGTTTTGAATGGCTACACCTTC
TRBD1	.	TRBV27	TRBJ1-6	CASSASTGNNNSPLHF	TGTGCCAGCAGTGCCTCGACAGGGAACAATAATTCACCCCTCCACTTT
.	.	TRBV2	TRBJ1-1	CASSQAGHRGTEAFF	TGTGCCAGCAGTCAAGCGGGACATCGGGGCACTGAAGCTTTCTTT
.	.	TRBV2	TRBJ1-5	CASSGDRSRALPSNQPQHF	TGTGCCAGCAGTGGAGACAGGTCCAGGGCCCTTCCCAGCAATCAGCCCCAGCATTTT
TRBD1	.	TRBV5-1	TRBJ2-1	CASSPSGSPGGSHHNEQFF	TGCGCCAGCAGCCCCAGCGGGTCTCCAGGGGGCTCCCACCACAATGAGCAGTTCTTC
TRBD1	.	TRBV3-1/TRBV3-2	TRBJ2-1	CASSQYPQGATYNEQFF	TGTGCCAGCAGCCAATATCCACAGGGGGCAACCTACAATGAGCAGTTCTTC
TRBD1	.	TRBV10-3	TRBJ2-2	CAISDPKTGANTGELFF	TGTGCCATCAGTGATCCCAAGACAGGGGCGAACACCGGGGAGCTGTTTTTT
TRBD1	.	TRBV5-6	TRBJ2-3	CASSTFTGGNTQYF	TGTGCCAGCAGCACCTTCACAGGGGGAAATACGCAGTATTTT
.	.	TRBV5-4	TRBJ1-2	CASSGLGNNYGYTF	TGTGCCAGCAGCGGACTAGGGAATAACTATGGCTACACCTTC
.	.	TRBV30	TRBJ1-2	CAWSREGYGYTF	TGTGCCTGGAGTAGAGAGGGATATGGCTACACCTTC
.	.	TRBV27	TRBJ2-1	CASGGNPTLAEQFF	TGTGCCAGCGGGGGGAACCCCACCCTGGCTGAGCAGTTCTTC
TRBD1	.	TRBV3-1/TRBV3-2	TRBJ1-2	CASTHQGEVMTNYGYTF	TGTGCCAGCACCCATCAGGGGGAGGTCATGACTAACTATGGCTACACCTTC
.	.	TRBV29-1	TRBJ1-1	CSVPAYGAGVTEAFF	TGCAGCGTCCCTGCGTATGGGGCCGGGGTCACTGAAGCTTTCTTT
.	.	TRBV11-2	TRBJ2-1	CASTYWGEQFF	TGTGCCAGCACATATTGGGGTGAGCAGTTCTTC
.	.	TRBV10-3	TRBJ1-1	CAISTGQGGSEAFF	TGTGCCATCTCCACGGGGCAGGGAGGATCTGAAGCTTTCTTT
.	.	TRBV5-8	TRBJ2-1	CASSGPYNEQFF	TGTGCCAGCAGCGGGCCCTACAATGAGCAGTTCTTC
.	.	TRBV4-1	TRBJ2-2	CASSAPLRGTGELFF	TGCGCCAGCAGCGCCCCCCTGCGGGGAACCGGGGAGCTGTTTTTT
TRBD1	.	TRBV28	TRBJ1-1	CASSFLVPGGAFF	TGTGCCAGCAGTTTCCTTGTCCCAGGGGGGGCTTTCTTT
.	few	TRBV30	TRBJ1-3	CAWSVGGTSGNTIYF	TGTGCCTGGAGTGTTGGGGGGACTTCTGGAAACACCATATATTTT
TRBD1	.	TRBV6-5	TRBJ1-1	CAGTGGAGMNTEAFF	TGTGCCGGTACAGGGGGCGCGGGTATGAACACTGAAGCTTTCTTT
.	.	TRBV7-3	TRBJ2-5	CASSPNSDSKETQYF	TGTGCCAGCAGCCCTAATTCGGACAGCAAAGAGACCCAGTACTTC
TRBD1	.	TRBV5-1	TRBJ1-1	CASSLGQGAGAFF	TGCGCCAGCAGCTTGGGTCAGGGGGCGGGAGCTTTCTTT
.	.	TRBV5-1	TRBJ1-2	CASSLAGFSYGYTF	TGCGCCAGCAGCCTGGCAGGGTTTAGCTATGGCTACACCTTC
.	.	TRBV7-2	TRBJ2-7	CASSLTVGTYEQYF	TGTGCCAGCAGCCTTACAGTGGGTACCTACGAGCAGTACTTC
.	once	TRBV4-2	TRBJ2-1	CASSLRGGPGNEQFF	TGTGCCAGCAGCCTGAGGGGGGGCCCGGGCAATGAGCAGTTCTTC
TRBD2	few	TRBV2	TRBJ2-7	CASGLAGRPGSYEQYF	TGTGCCAGTGGACTAGCGGGACGTCCCGGATCCTACGAGCAGTACTTC
.	.	TRBV3-1/TRBV3-2	TRBJ1-3	CASSQMDSGNTIYF	TGTGCCAGCAGCCAGATGGACTCTGGAAACACCATATATTTT
.	.	TRBV25-1	TRBJ2-2	CASSETGPTGELFF	TGTGCCAGCAGCGAAACAGGGCCCACCGGGGAGCTGTTTTTT
TRBD2	.	TRBV7-2	TRBJ2-5	CASSLTSGRGETQYF	TGTGCCAGCAGCTTAACTAGCGGGAGAGGAGAGACCCAGTACTTC
.	.	TRBV14	TRBJ1-1	CASSRTRNTEAFF	TGTGCCAGCAGTCGGACTAGAAACACTGAAGCTTTCTTT
.	.	TRBV3-1/TRBV3-2	TRBJ1-2	CASTAKGSYGYTF	TGTGCCAGCACAGCCAAGGGTTCCTACGGCTACACCTTC
.	.	TRBV6-5	TRBJ1-4	CASRKRTGRDEKLFF	TGTGCCAGCAGGAAACGGACGGGCCGAGATGAAAAACTGTTTTTT
.	.	TRBV7-2	TRBJ2-1	CASSLAWGRGYNEQFF	TGTGCCAGCAGCTTAGCGTGGGGTAGGGGCTACAATGAGCAGTTCTTC
.	.	TRBV5-6	TRBJ2-7	CASRIGLHSPYEQYF	TGTGCCAGCAGAATAGGACTCCACTCCCCCTACGAGCAGTACTTC